What follows are 2 T cell receptor beta chains derived from one specimen sequenced in a study of blood T cells in healthy people across ages. The second PCR ran about 6 to 12 cycles with a sample-barcoded 5' primer and J-beta primers. TCRdb re-derived calls from the 5' RACE reads in MiXCR, one entry per CDR3 protein. The sample lists 700,000 to 1,000,000 distinct CDR3 sequences, about 42% occurring once. Specimen: blood. All receptors come from a man aged 55 to 69 in good health.

This clonotype turned up a few times. The chain links TRBV29-1 to TRBJ2-1; D gene unclear. Trimming removed 4 bases at V and 6 bases at J, with 10 bases between. CDR3 length: 12 amino acids. Germline V gene data show CDR1 as SQVTM and CDR2 as ANQGSEA. CDR3 nucleotide sequence: TGCAGCGTTGTAGTGAGCCTCAATGAGCAGTTCTTC. Amino acids: CSVVVSLNEQFF.

The chain recombines TRBV20-1 with TRBJ1-4, with unresolved D. The CDR3 consists of 15 residues. The germline gives CDR1 DFQATT, CDR2 SNEGSKA (reference sequence). V was trimmed by 6 bases and J by 0 bases, leaving 14 bases between them. DNA of the CDR3: TGCAGTGCCAGCTTGGGTCTTTCAACTAATGAAAAACTGTTTTTT. This translates into CSASLGLSTNEKLFF.